The entry that follows covers one T cell receptor beta chain sequence. Its specificity is unknown. Approximately 10 milliliters was the volume of peripheral blood drawn from each donor. This entry belongs to a study of blood T cells in healthy people across ages. Broader study findings: In long-lived donors, naive CD4+ cell counts and diversity exceeded those of aged donors.

With a J-beta primer mix and a sample-barcoded 5' primer, a second PCR ran 7 to 11 cycles. One entry per CDR3 protein results from TCRdb running MiXCR on the 5' RACE reads. This table holds approximately 880,000 distinct CDR3 sequences, 48% found once. Sequenced sample: blood. This receptor was obtained from a man aged 25-45 years in good health.

The CDR3 DNA reads as TGTGCCAGCAGCCCGACTAGCGGTTACTACAATGAGCAGTTCTTC. Amino acids: CASSPTSGYYNEQFF. The chain carries TRBV7-2 and TRBJ2-1, with 9 bases fitting TRBD2. With 5 bases clipped from V and 3 bases from J, the junction kept 5 bases outside the gene matches. Germline V gene sequence: CDR1 SGHTA, CDR2 FQGNSA. The length of the CDR3 is 15 residues.